The 28 T cell receptor beta chains presented below share a single source sample, sequenced in a study of cytomegalovirus exposure and HLA in healthy donors. 13 Jbeta primers and 60 Vbeta primers were used for the PCR. The repertoire was sequenced with immunoSEQ multiplex PCR; TCRdb's copy has only in-frame clones and lacks some. There are around 90,000 clones in the sample; roughly 86% occur only once, and over 9% lies in the top ten. Sample: PBMCs. The receptors derive from a human donor in good health.

V is TRBV4-3 and J is TRBJ1-2; a possible D gene is TRBD1 (5 bases). V gave up 0 bases and J gave up 7 bases, with 15 bases separating them. The CDR3 totals 15 residues. The V gene's germline CDR1 is LGHNA and CDR2 YSLEER. The DNA of the CDR3 is TGCGCCAGCAGCCAAGAGGTGCGGTCCGGGGGTGGCTACACCTTC. Residues: CASSQEVRSGGGYTF.

This chain joins TRBV10-3 and TRBJ2-3; TRBD1 agrees at 7 bases. The CDR3 contains 15 residues. The V and J ends lost 7 bases and 1 base, in that order; junction bases with no gene match: 8. Germline-derived CDR1 and CDR2 are ENHRY and SYGVKD. CDR3 in DNA: TGTGCCATCAAAGGGGGCACCCTACGCACAGATACGCAGTATTTT. Translation: CAIKGGTLRTDTQYF.

Only one count was recorded for this clone. The chain recombines TRBV9 with TRBJ2-5; 14 bases fit TRBD2. J lost 0 bases, V lost 0 bases, and 1 base had no gene match. This CDR3 is 17 amino acids long. Germline V gene data show CDR1 as SGDLS and CDR2 as YYNGEE. The DNA for the CDR3 is TGTGCCAGCAGCGTAGGACTAGCGGGAGGGTACCAAGAGACCCAGTACTTC. It codes for CASSVGLAGGYQETQYF.

The J gene is TRBJ2-3, the V gene TRBV11-2; 8 bases align to TRBD1. There are 15 residues in the CDR3. Germline V gene sequence: CDR1 SGHAT, CDR2 FQNNGV. V lost 5 bases and J lost 1; bases outside the gene matches: 5. The CDR3 loop reads CASSTRGQGTDTQYF. DNA of the CDR3: TGTGCCAGCAGCACACGGGGACAGGGCACAGATACGCAGTATTTT.

The chain recombines TRBV30 with TRBJ2-3, with a weak D call TRBD1 (6 bases). In germline, CDR1 is GTSNPN, CDR2 SVGIG (reference sequence). CDR3 length: 15 residues. Trimming cost V 2 bases and J 2 bases, with 14 bases left between them. In DNA, the CDR3 is TGTGCCTGGAGTTGGGAACAGGGCCCCACAGATACGCAGTATTTT. Its translation is CAWSWEQGPTDTQYF.

The gene calls are TRBV2 and TRBJ2-6; D possibly corresponds to TRBD2 (5 bases). Germline V gene lookup returns CDR1 SNHLY and CDR2 FYNNEI. The V end lost 7 bases, the J end lost 0 bases, and 25 bases lay between the germline ends. The CDR3 covers 20 residues. The CDR3 loop reads CASKLRGPTGVRSGANVLTF. CDR3 DNA sequence: TGTGCCAGCAAGCTCAGAGGACCTACCGGGGTCCGCTCTGGGGCCAACGTCCTGACTTTC.

The chain carries TRBV5-1 and TRBJ2-6, with D unclear. V was cut by 3 bases and J by 2 bases, with 18 bases left in between. The V gene's germline CDR1 is SGHRS and CDR2 YFSETQ. This CDR3 has 18 amino acids. This chain's CDR3 is CASSSEANIRAGANVLTF. In nucleotides, the CDR3 is TGCGCCAGCAGCTCAGAGGCCAACATTCGCGCTGGGGCCAACGTCCTGACTTTC.

The rearrangement joins TRBV6-5 to TRBJ1-1, with a possible D match to TRBD1 (6 bases). The CDR3 totals 15 residues. The ends were cut back, 5 bases at V and 4 bases at J, with 17 bases in the middle. Germline V gene data show CDR1 as MNHEY and CDR2 as SVGAGI. The CDR3 is CASSLRGLGATEAFF. The CDR3 DNA reads as TGTGCCAGCAGTCTCAGGGGCCTCGGGGCCACTGAAGCTTTCTTT.

The gene calls are TRBV18 and TRBJ2-7; D is possibly TRBD1 (5 bases). Trimming pared 0 bases from V and 6 bases from J, leaving 12 bases between. CDR3 length equals 14 residues. The germline gives CDR1 KGHSH, CDR2 LQKENI. CDR3 in DNA: TGTGCCAGCTCACCACCCAGGGCAGTCGGCGAGCAGTACTTC. Its protein is CASSPPRAVGEQYF.

The chain employs TRBV10-3 and TRBJ2-4; 10 bases map to TRBD1. This CDR3 spans 13 amino acids. With V trimmed by 6 bases and J by 8 bases, 4 bases remained unmatched. Germline loops: CDR1 ENHRY, CDR2 SYGVKD. The CDR3 loop is CAISWDRGDIQYF. Here the CDR3 DNA reads TGTGCCATCAGCTGGGACAGGGGAGACATTCAGTACTTC.

The chain is built from TRBV9 and TRBJ2-2, with D perhaps TRBD2 (6 bases). The germline V gene has CDR1 SGDLS and CDR2 YYNGEE. With 4 bases removed from V and 4 bases from J, the gap between germline ends came to 14 bases. The CDR3 has 15 amino acids. The CDR3 region is CASSSWDSPTGELFF. The CDR3, as DNA: TGTGCCAGCAGCTCCTGGGACTCTCCCACCGGGGAGCTGTTTTTT.

The V gene is TRBV29-1, the J gene TRBJ2-7; 13 nucleotides match TRBD2. The ends lost 4 bases at V and 3 bases at J; junction bases unmatched: 3. Germline assignment: CDR1 SQVTM and CDR2 ANQGSEA. There are 14 residues in the CDR3. DNA for the CDR3: TGCAGCGTTGGACTAGCGGGAGGCCACTACGAGCAGTACTTC. As protein: CSVGLAGGHYEQYF.

The chain employs TRBV5-5 and TRBJ2-3; D gene ambiguous. The CDR3 has 16 residues. Per germline, CDR1 SGHKS and CDR2 YYEKEE (reference sequence). The ends were cut back, 0 bases at V and 2 bases at J, with 13 bases in the middle. CDR3 sequence: CASSLESGVFTDTQYF. In nucleotides, the CDR3 is TGTGCCAGCAGCTTGGAATCCGGAGTTTTCACAGATACGCAGTATTTT.

This CDR3 is CASSWEGKGNEQFF. The DNA for the CDR3 is TGTGCCAGCAGTTGGGAGGGAAAAGGCAATGAGCAGTTCTTC. V is TRBV27 and J is TRBJ2-1, with TRBD2 matching 7 bases. Trimming removed 4 bases from V and 6 bases from J; junction bases left unmatched: 6. The CDR3 covers 14 residues. The V gene's germline CDR1 is MNHEY and CDR2 SMNVEV (reference sequence).

The gene calls are TRBV9 and TRBJ1-1; D unresolved. Germline CDR1 is SGDLS and CDR2 is YYNGEE. CDR3 length: 13 residues. V lost 5 bases and J lost 2, with 10 bases in between. DNA of the CDR3: TGTGCCAGCAGTGAGGAATTTAACACTGAAGCTTTCTTT. Translated, it gives CASSEEFNTEAFF.

This clone was counted a single time. V is TRBV29-1 and J is TRBJ2-6, with D hard to call. V lost 7 bases and J 0 bases, leaving 7 bases between the germline ends. The CDR3 sequence is 13 residues long. CDR1 is SQVTM, CDR2 ANQGSEA, per germline. The chain's CDR3 is CSALSSGANVLTF. The CDR3 coding sequence is TGCAGCGCTCTTAGCTCTGGGGCCAACGTCCTGACTTTC.

The chain carries TRBV9 and TRBJ1-1; possibly TRBD1 for D (6 bases). Germline loops: CDR1 SGDLS, CDR2 YYNGEE. V shed 0 bases and J shed 3 bases, with 12 bases lying between them. The CDR3 contains 15 residues. The chain's CDR3 is CASSVVGGEDTEAFF. DNA of the CDR3: TGTGCCAGCAGCGTAGTAGGGGGTGAGGACACTGAAGCTTTCTTT.

The chain couples TRBV19 to TRBJ2-4; weak D call: TRBD2 (5 bases). Germline CDR1 and CDR2: LNHDA and SQIVND (reference sequence). Trimming left V 3 bases short and J 1 base short, with 10 bases between. The CDR3 totals 15 residues. The CDR3 reads CASSISGGAKNIQYF. For the CDR3, the DNA is TGTGCCAGTAGTATTTCGGGCGGGGCCAAAAACATTCAGTACTTC.

The chain couples TRBV13 to TRBJ1-3; TRBD1 is a possible D gene (5 bases). Looked up from germline, CDR1 is PRHDT and CDR2 is FYEKMQ (reference sequence). V lost 6 bases to trimming and J lost 2 bases, with 11 bases between them. This CDR3 contains 14 residues. The CDR3 nucleotides are TGTGCCAGCAGTCGGGGGGGAGCTGGAAACACCATATATTTT. It is translated as CASSRGGAGNTIYF.

The chain links TRBV6-4 to TRBJ2-2; perhaps TRBD2 as D (7 bases). The CDR3 length is 16 residues. Trimming pared 7 bases from V and 0 bases from J, leaving 15 bases between. CDR1 and CDR2 from the germline V gene are MRHNA and SNTAGT. DNA of the CDR3: TGTGCCAGCACCGTGGGGGGGGCTGCGAACACCGGGGAGCTGTTTTTT. Its translation is CASTVGGAANTGELFF.

The V and J genes are TRBV19 and TRBJ2-7, with a tentative D call TRBD1 (6 bases). Trimming stripped 6 bases from V and 3 bases from J, with 18 bases between. Germline V CDR1 and CDR2: LNHDA, SQIVND (reference sequence). The CDR3 runs 15 residues. The CDR3 bases are TGTGCCAGTAGGCATTCAGGGACACCAAACTACGAGCAGTACTTC. Protein sequence: CASRHSGTPNYEQYF. The whole variable domain, remainder taken from reference TRBV19 and TRBJ2-7, is DGGITQSPKYLFRKEGQNVTLSCEQNLNHDAMYWYRQDPGQGLRLIYYSQIVNDFQKGDIAEGYSVSREKKESFPLTVTSAQKNPTAFYLCASRHSGTPNYEQYFGPGTRLTVT.

In this sample, this clone turned up a few times. The chain is built from TRBV7-3 and TRBJ2-2, with TRBD2 matching over 11 bases. This CDR3 is built from 16 residues. J gave up 7 bases and V 5 bases, and 9 bases lay outside the gene matches. Looked up from germline, CDR1 is SGHTA and CDR2 is FQGTGA. The CDR3 loop is CASSLNSGGAGGELFF. CDR3 nucleotide sequence: TGTGCCAGCAGCCTCAATAGCGGGGGGGCCGGCGGGGAGCTGTTTTTT.

The gene calls are TRBV7-2 and TRBJ1-1; D gene unclear. CDR3 length: 14 residues. Germline V gives CDR1 SGHTA, CDR2 FQGNSA. Between the trimmed V and J ends, which lost 4 bases and 1 base, there was a span of 10 bases. The CDR3 bases are TGTGCCAGCAGCTCCAATAATAGGAACACTGAAGCTTTCTTT. It specifies CASSSNNRNTEAFF.

CDR3 DNA sequence: TGCAGTGCACCTACCAACACTGAAGCTTTCTTT. As protein: CSAPTNTEAFF. The rearrangement joins TRBV20-1 to TRBJ1-1; D ambiguous. Germline-derived CDR1 and CDR2 are DFQATT and SNEGSKA (reference sequence). The CDR3 totals 11 residues. Trimming shortened V by 6 bases and J by 2 bases, and 7 bases separated the two germline ends.

CDR3 bases: TGTGCCAGCAGCCCGCGGGCAGGTAAACAGCCCCAGCATTTT. Its translation: CASSPRAGKQPQHF. This rearrangement joins TRBV5-6 to TRBJ1-5; D is undetermined. Trimming removed 4 bases at V and 7 bases at J, with 15 bases between. The CDR3 has 14 residues. Per the germline V gene, CDR1 is SGHDT and CDR2 is YYEEEE. The full variable domain, completed using reference TRBV5-6 and TRBJ1-5, is DAGVTQSPTHLIKTRGQQVTLRCSPKSGHDTVSWYQQALGQGPQFIFQYYEEEERQRGNFPDRFSGHQFPNYSSELNVNALLLGDSALYLCASSPRAGKQPQHFGDGTRLSIL.

The J gene is TRBJ2-4, the V gene TRBV7-2, with 7 bases fitting TRBD2. Germline CDR1 and CDR2: SGHTA and FQGNSA. The junction had 5 bases not matched to a gene; V was cut back by 3 bases and J by 6 bases. The CDR3 is 14 residues long. The CDR3 nucleotides are TGTGCCAGCAGCTTCAGGGAGGGCTCAAACATTCAGTACTTC. It translates to CASSFREGSNIQYF.

This rearrangement joins TRBV4-3 to TRBJ1-5, with D tentatively TRBD1 (5 bases). CDR3 size: 15 residues. Germline lookup yields CDR1 LGHNA and CDR2 YSLEER. V dropped 4 bases and J dropped 2 bases, with 12 bases sitting between them. The CDR3 spells CASSPTGLGNQPQHF. Here the CDR3 DNA reads TGCGCCAGCAGCCCAACAGGTTTGGGCAATCAGCCCCAGCATTTT.

Remarks on this clone: Mismatch with germline at one junction end may stem from a read error. This chain joins TRBV7-9 and TRBJ2-5, with unresolved D. Germline CDR1 SEHNR, CDR2 FQNEAQ (reference sequence). This CDR3 spans 15 amino acids. The CDR3 here is CSSSPPGSPGETQYF. The CDR3 DNA is TGTTCCAGCAGCCCTCCCGGTTCCCCGGGAGAGACCCAGTACTTC.